This T cell receptor beta chain was identified during a study of identical twins. Study conclusions and caveats: It was cross-sectional statistical analysis, not following the same donors, that the conclusions relied on. The presence of invariant MAIT and iNKT cells could partly confound analyses of zero-insertion sequences.

CDR3 length equals 14 residues. The germline V and J ends were trimmed by 3 bases and 0 bases, with 9 bases remaining between them. Germline V lookup: CDR1 DFQATT, CDR2 SNEGSKA (reference sequence). With template switching, a universal primer site was added, and the cDNA carried unique molecular identifiers. TCRdb re-derived calls from the 5' RACE reads in MiXCR, one entry per CDR3 protein. The sample has approximately 350,000 distinct CDR3 sequences, more than 9% seen once. Remarks on this clonotype: Its antigen is still unknown.

This sample also belongs to another study, concerning yellow fever vaccine responses in identical twins.

This clonotype originated in a young woman in good health. This chain joins TRBV20-1 and TRBJ2-1; D perhaps matches TRBD2 (5 bases). Sequences were obtained from CD8+ T cells sorted from blood. CDR3: CSARRVDSYNEQFF. CDR3 DNA sequence: TGCAGTGCTAGGCGGGTAGACTCCTACAATGAGCAGTTCTTC.